This paragraph reports one TCR beta chain. This clone's antigen is unknown. One base away there is no much larger clone; base qualities are not given. The germline V gene yields MNHEY for CDR1 and SVGAGI for CDR2. The CDR3 contains 16 residues, cysteine and phenylalanine counted. The CDR3 DNA has 48 bases and is translated from base 1. V is clipped by 0 bases and J by 0 bases, and the sequence between their germline boundaries is 9 bases long. The data were obtained in a study of blood T cell repertoires in COVID-19 (dated by TCRdb to between 2020 and 2021). In terms of the full investigation: Samples from collaborators originated in the United States, Italy and Spain and spanned both the acute and convalescent phases of COVID-19. Samples were obtained from the ongoing ImmuneRACE study (first 160 participants) and from 1,254 subjects provided by 6 global collaborators. The repertoires were released in a freely available public database intended as a resource for research on the immune response to SARS-CoV-2. The material from the prospective study consisted of cDNA or gDNA derived from T cells, B-cell-depleted T cells, or PBMCs. The sample metadata nearly always contained a de-identified subject ID, COVID-19 status, age in years and sex. Subjects who had been exposed to COVID-19, were actively infected with it, or had recovered from it provided the deeply sampled blood TCRbeta repertoires that made up the dataset. HLA class I and class II types, where available, came from metadata supplied by the sample provider rather than from assay-based typing. General findings and caveats noted by the study authors: The quantity of clinical and demographic metadata differed by source and by participant and was supplied without curation.

In Seattle, one collaborating source enrolled patients while the infection was active and tracked those patients longitudinally over the course of disease. Each collaborating institution followed its own protocols to collect whole blood in K2EDTA tubes. For TCRbeta analysis, collaborator samples were shipped as frozen whole blood, as isolated PBMCs, or as DNA extracted from either sample type. TCRbeta CDR3 regions were amplified from genomic DNA by means of the immunoSEQ Assay, a bias-controlled multiplex PCR. Processing in the source paper ran as follows. The number of nucleated cells in each sample was estimated by amplification of reference gene primers within the assay. To quantify the absolute abundance of each unique TCRbeta CDR3 rearrangement, sequence reads were collapsed and filtered. For each sample, productive Simpson clonality was calculated as the square root of Simpson's diversity index over productive rearrangements. Imported from immuneACCESS, the table was reduced by TCRdb to in-frame sequences with V and J called. These copies leave out some clones; in studies compared against another copy, an unresolved V gene accounts for under half, and the cause of the remainder is not known. That table gives V, J and clone size, and the DNA gave D and trimming. Within this sample are around 340,000 clones, with roughly 90% of them counted one time only. The ten largest account for 3% to 4.5% of the sample.

The source is a woman aged 60 to 75 with COVID-19, enrolled during active disease. Recombination joined TRBV6-5 with TRBJ1-3, with the D gene call left open. Sample: peripheral blood. The DNA sequence is given as TGTGCCAGCAGTTACTCGACTTCGGTCTCTGGAAACACCATATATTTT. This is translated as CASSYSTSVSGNTIYF.